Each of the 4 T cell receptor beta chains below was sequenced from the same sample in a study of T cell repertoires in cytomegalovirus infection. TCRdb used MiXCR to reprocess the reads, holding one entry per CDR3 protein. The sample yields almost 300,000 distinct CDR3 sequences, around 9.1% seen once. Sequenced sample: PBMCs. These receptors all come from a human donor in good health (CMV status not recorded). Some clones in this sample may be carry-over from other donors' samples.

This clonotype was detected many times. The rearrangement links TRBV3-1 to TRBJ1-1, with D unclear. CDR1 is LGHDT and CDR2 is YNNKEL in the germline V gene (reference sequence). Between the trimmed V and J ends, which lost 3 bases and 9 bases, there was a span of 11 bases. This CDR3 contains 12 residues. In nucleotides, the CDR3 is TGTGCCAGCAGCCAGTCAGTTGGGCAAGCTTTCTTT. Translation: CASSQSVGQAFF.

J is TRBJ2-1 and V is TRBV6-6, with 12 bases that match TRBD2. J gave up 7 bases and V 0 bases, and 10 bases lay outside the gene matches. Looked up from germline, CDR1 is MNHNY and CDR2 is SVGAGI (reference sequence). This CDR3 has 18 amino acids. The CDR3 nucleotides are TGTGCCAGCAGTTACTCGAGGCTAGCGGGGGGGCTAGGGAATGAGCAGTTCTTC. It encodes CASSYSRLAGGLGNEQFF.

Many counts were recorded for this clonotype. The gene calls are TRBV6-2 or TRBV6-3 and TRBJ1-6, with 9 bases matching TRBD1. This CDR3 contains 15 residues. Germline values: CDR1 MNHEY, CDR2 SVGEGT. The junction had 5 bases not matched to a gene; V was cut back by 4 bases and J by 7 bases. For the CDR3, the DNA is TGTGCCAGCAGTTCGTGGACAGGGGCCAATTCACCCCTCCACTTT. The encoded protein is CASSSWTGANSPLHF.

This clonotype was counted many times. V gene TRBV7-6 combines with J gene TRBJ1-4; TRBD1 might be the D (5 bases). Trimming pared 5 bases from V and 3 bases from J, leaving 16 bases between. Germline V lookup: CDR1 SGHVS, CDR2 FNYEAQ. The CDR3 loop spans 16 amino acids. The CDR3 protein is CASSAFTRGPNEKLFF. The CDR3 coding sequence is TGTGCCAGCAGCGCCTTTACGAGGGGACCTAATGAAAAACTGTTTTTT.